This T cell receptor (beta chain) was identified in a study of cytomegalovirus exposure and HLA in healthy donors. Looking at the study overall: Earlier, 150 million to 200 million T cells were analyzed, and fewer than 120 million unique TCR beta sequences were found among them. Broader study findings: About 87% or about 30% of the time was how often most TCR beta V segments were productive, according to an earlier analysis. At a 0.05 false discovery rate, a later analysis found 15,000 to 20,000 TCR beta sequences to be associated with HLA alleles.

Researchers ran the PCR with 60 Vbeta and 13 Jbeta primers. Per the authors' pipeline: The count from a later analysis was about 80 million unique TCR beta chains, around 11 million of them shared. The data were produced by immunoSEQ multiplex PCR, yet TCRdb's version contains in-frame clones alone and is incomplete. The V and J calls and clone size were taken over from that table, and D and trimming were inferred from the DNA. This sample has about 98,000 clones, with about 74% found just once. The CDR3 covers 18 residues. V lost 5 bases and J lost 1; bases outside the gene matches: 12. Germline assignment: CDR1 SGHNT and CDR2 YYREEE (reference sequence). A word on this clone: The antigen is unknown.

This chain connects TRBV5-4 to TRBJ2-3, with 11 bases aligning to TRBD2. The specimen was PBMCs. The TCR sequence derives from a male donor in good health and CMV-seronegative. The CDR3 region is CASSPGLAAPTGTDTQYF. The CDR3 region has the DNA TGTGCCAGCAGTCCGGGACTAGCGGCCCCGACGGGCACAGATACGCAGTATTTT.